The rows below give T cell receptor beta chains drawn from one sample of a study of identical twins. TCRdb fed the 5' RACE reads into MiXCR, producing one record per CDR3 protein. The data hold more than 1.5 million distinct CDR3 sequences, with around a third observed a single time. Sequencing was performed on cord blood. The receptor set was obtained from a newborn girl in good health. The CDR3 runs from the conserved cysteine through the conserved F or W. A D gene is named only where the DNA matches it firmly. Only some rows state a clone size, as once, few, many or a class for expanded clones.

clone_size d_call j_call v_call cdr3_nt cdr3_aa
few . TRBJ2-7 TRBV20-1 TGCAGTGCTAGACCAATACTGAGCTCCTACGAGCAGTACTTC CSARPILSSYEQYF
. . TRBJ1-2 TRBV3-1 TGTGCCAGCAGCCAAGTCAGGGATGCCTACACCTTC CASSQVRDAYTF
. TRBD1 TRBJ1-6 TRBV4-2 TGTGCCAGCAGCCAACCGAGACAGGGTTACTCACCCCTCCACTTT CASSQPRQGYSPLHF
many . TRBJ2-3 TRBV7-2 TGTGCCAGCAGCTTAATCGGACGCTTGGAGGTCACAGATACGCAGTATTTT CASSLIGRLEVTDTQYF
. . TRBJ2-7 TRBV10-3 TGTGCCATCTCAAGATCGGGGGACCCCTACGAGCAGTACTTC CAISRSGDPYEQYF
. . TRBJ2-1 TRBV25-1 TGTGCCAGCAGTGATTCGGGGGCAGGGCGGAATGAGCAGTTCTTC CASSDSGAGRNEQFF
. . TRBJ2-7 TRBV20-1 TGCAGTGCTATCCTCCAGGGGTTGAACGAGCAGTACTTC CSAILQGLNEQYF
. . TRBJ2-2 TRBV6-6 TGTGCCAGTTCGACGAGCGCTGCCGGGGAGCTGTTTTTT CASSTSAAGELFF
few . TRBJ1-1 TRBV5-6 TGTGCCAGCAGCTCAAGCCCGGAGGAAACTGAAGCTTTCTTT CASSSSPEETEAFF
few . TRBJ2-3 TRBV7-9 TGTGCCAGCAGCTTACTGTTGGGAGATACGCAGTATTTT CASSLLLGDTQYF
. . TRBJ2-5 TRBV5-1 TGCGCCAGCAGCTTGGGTACTTTATGGGCAGGGTCTAAGCAAGAGACCCAGTACTTC CASSLGTLWAGSKQETQYF
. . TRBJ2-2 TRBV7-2 TGTGCCAGCAGCTTAGAAGAGATGCGCACCGGGGAGCTGTTTTTT CASSLEEMRTGELFF
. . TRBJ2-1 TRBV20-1 TGCAGTGCTAGCGGGCGACTTAACAATGAGCAGTTCTTC CSASGRLNNEQFF
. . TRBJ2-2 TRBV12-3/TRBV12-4 TGTGCCAGCAGATCCAGCAACGGGGAGCTGTTTTTT CASRSSNGELFF
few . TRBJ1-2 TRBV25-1 TGTGCCAGCAGTGAAGGGTCTCCTAACTATGGCTACACCTTC CASSEGSPNYGYTF